Presented here are 21 T cell receptor beta chains from one specimen sequenced in a study of T cell repertoires in cytomegalovirus infection. Their antigens are not known. TCRdb reprocessed the reads via MiXCR and lists one record per CDR3 protein. Among approximately 590,000 distinct CDR3 sequences, approximately 40% were seen once, and the ten largest hold around 46%. The source was cultured PBMCs, collected from culture after CMV antigen stimulation. These receptors came from a human donor in good health (CMV status not recorded). Some clones in this sample may be carry-over from other donors' samples.

This clonotype was counted ten times or more. The chain combines TRBV7-2 with TRBJ2-1, with a possible D match to TRBD2 (6 bases). Germline V gene sequence: CDR1 SGHTA, CDR2 FQGNSA. Trimming left V 7 bases short and J 7 bases short, with 20 bases between. This CDR3 has 15 amino acids. The CDR3 nucleotides are TGTGCCAGCACGCCGGCACTAGCCTTAACAAATGAGCAGTTCTTC. This encodes CASTPALALTNEQFF.

The J gene is TRBJ1-1, the V gene TRBV18; D remains ambiguous. This CDR3 spans 15 amino acids. The germline V gene has CDR1 KGHSH and CDR2 LQKENI. The V end lost 0 bases, the J end lost 1 base, and 9 bases lay between the germline ends. The CDR3 DNA reads TGTGCCAGCTCACCACCGTGGTTAGAGAACACTGAAGCTTTCTTT. Residues: CASSPPWLENTEAFF.

The chain has TRBV10-3 and TRBJ2-3; possible D gene TRBD2, 6 bases. This CDR3 has 14 amino acids. Trimming took 8 bases from V and 0 from J, leaving 12 bases between them. CDR1 and CDR2 from the germline V gene are ENHRY and SYGVKD. Written as DNA, the CDR3 is TGTGCCATCGGAGGGCCCACCAGCACAGATACGCAGTATTTT. As protein: CAIGGPTSTDTQYF.

This clonotype was observed a few times. The rearrangement links TRBV7-9 to TRBJ1-5; D remains unclear. The CDR3 covers 14 residues. Trimming pared 8 bases from V and 2 bases from J, leaving 13 bases between. Germline CDR1 and CDR2: SEHNR and FQNEAQ (reference sequence). The chain's CDR3 is CASGPTGGNQPQHF. The CDR3 nucleotides are TGTGCCAGCGGACCGACTGGGGGCAATCAGCCCCAGCATTTT. The complete variable domain, with remaining parts taken from reference TRBV7-9 and TRBJ1-5, reads DTGVSQNPRHKITKRGQNVTFRCDPISEHNRLYWYRQTLGQGPEFLTYFQNEAQLEKSRLLSDRFSAERPKGSFSTLEIQRTEQGDSAMYLCASGPTGGNQPQHFGDGTRLSIL.

The chain carries TRBV5-1 and TRBJ1-4, with D possibly TRBD1 on 6 matching bases. The CDR3 runs 16 residues. Germline V gene data show CDR1 as SGHRS and CDR2 as YFSETQ. Trimming took off 0 bases at V and 8 bases at J, with 17 bases between the two ends. The DNA for the CDR3 is TGCGCCAGCAGCTTGGTTTCGGGGGCCACGGGCGAAAAACTGTTTTTT. This gives the protein CASSLVSGATGEKLFF.

V is TRBV7-8 and J is TRBJ2-2; 9 bases are a match to TRBD1. After removal of 10 bases from V and 7 bases from J, the junction contained 10 bases not matched to a gene. CDR1 and CDR2 (germline): SGHVS, FQNEAQ. The CDR3 has 14 residues. The chain's CDR3 is CATSGDRVVGELFF. The DNA for the CDR3 is TGTGCCACTTCGGGGGACAGGGTGGTCGGGGAGCTGTTTTTT.

This chain links TRBV18 with TRBJ2-7, with 8 bases lining up with TRBD1. Germline V gene lookup returns CDR1 KGHSH and CDR2 LQKENI. The V gene end was trimmed by 3 bases and the J gene end by 6 bases; junction bases not matched to a gene: 7. CDR3 length: 14 residues. The CDR3 DNA reads as TGTGCCAGCTCACCCCAGGGGGCCCTGGGCGAGCAGTACTTC. This gives the protein CASSPQGALGEQYF.

The chain is built from TRBV5-4 and TRBJ2-7; the D is unclear. V was pared by 1 base and J by 2 bases, with 13 bases between. CDR3 size: 15 residues. The germline V gene has CDR1 SGHNT and CDR2 YYREEE (reference sequence). CDR3 protein: CASSLTASQAYEQYF. For the CDR3, the DNA is TGTGCCAGCAGCTTGACAGCGTCCCAGGCCTACGAGCAGTACTTC.

This clonotype turned up a few times. The rearrangement links TRBV29-1 to TRBJ2-7, with D uncertain. The length of the CDR3 is 10 residues. Trimming removed 4 bases at V and 7 bases at J, with 8 bases between. Germline V gene lookup returns CDR1 SQVTM and CDR2 ANQGSEA. CDR3 coding DNA: TGCAGCGTTGGGGCGCCAGAGCAGTACTTC. Translation: CSVGAPEQYF.

This clonotype has just a few counts. V and J are TRBV7-9 and TRBJ2-7; D remains ambiguous. Trimming removed 5 bases from V and 6 bases from J, with 20 bases in between. CDR1 and CDR2 from the germline V gene are SEHNR and FQNEAQ (reference sequence). CDR3 length: 15 amino acids. CDR3 in DNA: TGTGCCAGCAGCCCTAACACCGCTAGATTCGGCGAGCAGTACTTC. Its translation is CASSPNTARFGEQYF.

This clonotype has a handful of counts. The rearrangement uses TRBV7-9 and TRBJ2-7, with TRBD1 as a possible D gene (5 bases). The CDR3 runs to 14 residues. CDR1 and CDR2 (germline): SEHNR, FQNEAQ (reference sequence). Trimming took 2 bases from V and 1 from J, leaving 9 bases between them. The CDR3 reads CASSLYQGSYEQYF. The DNA for the CDR3 is TGTGCCAGCAGCTTATACCAGGGATCCTACGAGCAGTACTTC. Combining the CDR3 with reference TRBV7-9 and TRBJ2-7 gives the whole variable domain DTGVSQNPRHKITKRGQNVTFRCDPISEHNRLYWYRQTLGQGPEFLTYFQNEAQLEKSRLLSDRFSAERPKGSFSTLEIQRTEQGDSAMYLCASSLYQGSYEQYFGPGTRLTVT.

This sequence joins TRBV12-3 or TRBV12-4 and TRBJ2-7; a possible D gene is TRBD1 (6 bases). The V end was cut by 7 bases, the J end by 2 bases, with 12 bases between. The CDR3 length is 13 residues. CDR3 sequence (DNA): TGTGCCAGCACCGACAGGAGCACCTACGAGCAGTACTTC. This encodes CASTDRSTYEQYF.

This rearrangement joins TRBV6-6 to TRBJ1-5, with D perhaps TRBD1 (6 bases). The germline V and J ends were trimmed by 5 bases and 6 bases, with 20 bases remaining between them. The CDR3 extends over 16 amino acids. Germline CDR1 and CDR2: MNHNY and SVGAGI (reference sequence). Here the CDR3 DNA reads TGTGCCAGCAGTACTATACAGGGTAAACGCGGTCAGCCCCAGCATTTT. Protein product: CASSTIQGKRGQPQHF.

The rearrangement joins TRBV6-6 to TRBJ2-1; 9 nucleotides agree with TRBD2. Germline loops: CDR1 MNHNY, CDR2 SVGAGI (reference sequence). The V gene end was trimmed by 7 bases and the J gene end by 7 bases; junction bases not matched to a gene: 8. CDR3 length: 14 residues. The CDR3 sequence is CASTSSGGWNEQFF. CDR3 DNA sequence: TGTGCCAGCACTAGCAGCGGGGGGTGGAATGAGCAGTTCTTC.

The V gene is TRBV6-5, the J gene TRBJ2-7; 7 bases map to TRBD2. This CDR3 spans 13 amino acids. The germline V gene encodes CDR1 MNHEY and CDR2 SVGAGI. Losses at the gene ends were 7 bases for V and 6 bases for J; bases not matched to a gene: 9. The CDR3 loop is CASTTGGRGEQYF. DNA for the CDR3: TGTGCCAGCACCACCGGCGGGAGAGGCGAGCAGTACTTC.

The chain links TRBV7-2 to TRBJ1-5, with D possibly TRBD1 on 5 matching bases. The V end was cut by 5 bases, the J end by 0 bases, with 17 bases between. Germline CDR1 and CDR2: SGHTA and FQGNSA. The CDR3 extends over 17 amino acids. The DNA for the CDR3 is TGTGCCAGCAGCCTGACAGATCGCCCCCATAGCAATCAGCCCCAGCATTTT. This translates into CASSLTDRPHSNQPQHF.

The V and J genes are TRBV12-3 or TRBV12-4 and TRBJ1-4; D may be TRBD1 (6 bases). V was pared by 5 bases and J by 5 bases, with 9 bases between. CDR3 length equals 13 residues. CDR3 region: CASSRQVNEKLFF. The CDR3 nucleotides are TGTGCCAGCAGTAGACAGGTGAATGAAAAACTGTTTTTT.

This chain uses TRBV6-6 with TRBJ2-5, with a possible D match to TRBD2 (7 bases). Trimming removed 5 bases at V and 4 bases at J, with 20 bases between. Germline V gene data show CDR1 as MNHNY and CDR2 as SVGAGI (reference sequence). This CDR3 comprises 16 residues. The CDR3 bases are TGTGCCAGCAGTGACCCTCGGAGGCGGGGGCGAGAGACCCAGTACTTC. Encoded protein: CASSDPRRRGRETQYF.

A few counts support this clonotype. The chain uses TRBV28 and TRBJ2-1, with 10 bases aligning to TRBD2. The CDR3 has 12 amino acids. Looked up from germline, CDR1 is MDHEN and CDR2 is SYDVKM. V lost 6 bases to trimming and J lost 11 bases; unmatched junction nucleotides: 4. CDR3 in amino acids: CASRVAGGQQFF. The DNA for the CDR3 is TGTGCCAGCAGGGTAGCGGGGGGTCAGCAGTTCTTC. The full variable domain, with the rest looked up from reference TRBV28 and TRBJ2-1, is DVKVTQSSRYLVKRTGEKVFLECVQDMDHENMFWYRQDPGLGLRLIYFSYDVKMKEKGDIPEGYSVSREKKERFSLILESASTNQTSMYLCASRVAGGQQFFGPGTRLTVL.

This chain uses TRBV20-1 with TRBJ2-2; 7 positions agree with TRBD1. Germline V CDR1 and CDR2: DFQATT, SNEGSKA (reference sequence). The CDR3 extends over 15 amino acids. The junction had 5 bases not matched to a gene; V was cut back by 2 bases and J by 2 bases. In nucleotides, the CDR3 is TGCAGTGCTAGAAGGGGGACAGCTAACACCGGGGAGCTGTTTTTT. This translates into CSARRGTANTGELFF.

This clonotype was observed a handful of times. The V gene is TRBV7-2, the J gene TRBJ2-1; no reliable D call. V was trimmed by 0 bases and J by 5 bases, leaving 14 bases between them. CDR1 is SGHTA and CDR2 is FQGNSA in the germline V gene. The length of the CDR3 is 16 residues. CDR3 region: CASSLAGIQIHNEQFF. Written as DNA, the CDR3 is TGTGCCAGCAGCTTAGCGGGCATCCAAATCCACAATGAGCAGTTCTTC.